This TCR beta chain was profiled in a study of T cells in Graves' hyperthyroidism and ophthalmopathy (dated by TCRdb to about 2019). Regarding the complete study: Peripheral blood was collected at initial diagnosis, before any treatment. To identify distinguishing TCR V-J signatures, a discovery cohort of around 100 patients was used, comprising 40 to 45 with Graves' ophthalmopathy and around 57 with stable Graves' hyperthyroidism. Whether ophthalmopathy could be predicted prospectively was tested in an independent validation cohort made up of under 20 hyperthyroidism patients plus 17 patients who later progressed to ophthalmopathy. For training and testing, the approximately 97 patients in the discovery cohort were randomly divided in a 7:3 ratio. In addition, the study compared T-cell repertoires in thyroid tissue and in blood from roughly six Graves' hyperthyroidism patients. Following sampling, methimazole starting at 30 mg daily was given to hyperthyroidism patients, and high-dose intravenous methylprednisolone was given to ophthalmopathy patients. According to the paper, TCR Vbeta CDR3 sequencing was carried out on 120 to 150 peripheral blood samples, which came from more than 40 ophthalmopathy, about 75 hyperthyroidism and roughly 17 progressor patients. What the study reported, not specific to this receptor: Sample size was not statistically predetermined, and blinding of investigators to group allocation was not performed. Blood samples also contained most of the expanded thyroid clonotypes (frequency above 0.001), which suggests that blood repertoires may reflect thyroid immune responses. During validation, the model predicted progression to ophthalmopathy a median of about 6.3 months ahead of onset, with 70.59% sensitivity and about 72% specificity. In cross-validation, a model built on a 13 V-J signature told ophthalmopathy apart from stable hyperthyroidism with less than 90% sensitivity and 81% to 82% specificity, and in testing the same model reached 80%/75%.

Graves' hyperthyroidism was defined as stable when no progression to ophthalmopathy occurred over 18 months of follow-up. Hyperthyroidism patients were newly diagnosed, had a disease duration of under 2 months, and were aged 18 to 65 years. Any patient with an uncontrolled infection, another autoimmune disease, pregnancy or lactation was excluded. Diagnoses were established on the basis of clinical symptoms, serum thyroxine and TRAb, thyroid ultrasound, and orbital computed tomography. PBMCs were isolated from 10 ml of fresh peripheral blood by Ficoll-Paque density gradient centrifugation. Total RNA was extracted with Trizol reagent, and quality was checked on an Agilent 2100 Bioanalyzer. The TCR beta CDR3 regions were amplified from RNA transcripts. The TCR CDR3 was subjected to a first round of RT-PCR using the HTBI primer set and the Qiagen OneStep RT-PCR kit. A second multiplex PCR round built the libraries, followed by size selection and purification. Sequencing of the libraries was done on an Illumina HiSeq2000 using paired-end 100 bp reads. In the original analysis: SOAPnuke was used to process the raw data, removing reads that contained adapters or uncalled bases, had a mean Phred below 15, or lacked an exact match to the constant primer or identifier. COPE v1.2.5 was used to merge the high-quality paired reads, and each unique nucleotide sequence was defined as a clonotype. MiTCR v1.1 was used to align the clonotypes against IMGT TRBV, TRBD and TRBJ reference segments. Only V-J combinations with frequency above 0.0001, covering roughly 99% of repertoires, were analysed. The TCS score was defined as the ratio of F50 (clonal expansion) to E x V (chaos), calculated using BLOSUM62-based TCRdist between CDR3 peptides within each V-J. Welch's t-statistics and random forest reduced some 510 V-J features to under 15, which were used in a naive Bayes classifier (R e1071). The similarity between thyroid and blood repertoires was quantified using the Morisita-Horn index. The raw public data were reprocessed by TCRdb itself: fastp quality trimming at Q25, MiXCR clonotype calling, in-frame beta chains only. Every CDR3 protein is listed once, alongside the most common genes and DNA of its rows. These V and J calls are TCRdb output, not the study's own analysis. For this sample there are 800,000 or so distinct CDR3 sequences; over 35% appear just once. Jointly, the top ten make up roughly 8.3% of the sample.

The V and J ends are trimmed by 5 bases and 5 bases, leaving 18 bases between them. For CDR1 and CDR2, the germline V gene lists SGHTA and FQGNSA. The CDR3 numbers 15 residues from cysteine through phenylalanine. Only the CDR3 DNA stays, 45 bases, in frame from base 1. Comment on this clonotype: Its antigen has not been determined. Base qualities were left out, and no much larger clone turns up one base away.

The sample comprised blood. This TCR was recovered from a man in his late teens or twenties with Graves' hyperthyroidism. This chain joins TRBV7-2 to TRBJ1-1, and the D gene may be TRBD1, 6 bases matching. Here the CDR3 is given as CASSPKGGGGTEAFF. The DNA sequence is given as TGTGCCAGCAGCCCTAAGGGGGGAGGAGGGACTGAAGCTTTCTTT.